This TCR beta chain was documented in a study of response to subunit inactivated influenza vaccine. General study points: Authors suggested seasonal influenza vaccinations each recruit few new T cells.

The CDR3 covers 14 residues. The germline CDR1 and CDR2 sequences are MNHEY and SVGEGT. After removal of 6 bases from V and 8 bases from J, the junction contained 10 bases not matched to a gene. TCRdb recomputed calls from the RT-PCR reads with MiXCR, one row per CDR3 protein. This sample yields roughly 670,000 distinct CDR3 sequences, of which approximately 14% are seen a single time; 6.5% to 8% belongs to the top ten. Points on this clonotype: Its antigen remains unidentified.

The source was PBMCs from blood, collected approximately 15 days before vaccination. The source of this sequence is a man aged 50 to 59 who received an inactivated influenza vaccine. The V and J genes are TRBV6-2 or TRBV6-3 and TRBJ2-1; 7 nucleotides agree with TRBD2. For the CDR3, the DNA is TGTGCCAGCAGCCCGGGACTCCGGGGGGATGAGCAGTTCTTC. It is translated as CASSPGLRGDEQFF.